The clone carrying this T cell receptor (beta chain) was found a few times. Unsorted bulk tissue (about 20-30 mg) underwent RNA and DNA co-extraction. For each tumor, five separate regions were sampled. V was clipped by 9 bases and J by 5 bases; unmatched bases: 11. In germline, CDR1 is MNHEY, CDR2 SVGEGT. This CDR3 is built from 14 residues. The data stem from a study of tumor-infiltrating lymphocytes in primary liver carcinoma. cDNA specific to TCR beta was made from 500 ng of total RNA, with a constant-region primer employed for priming. Slightly modified ARM-PCR served as the procedure for the TCR beta libraries. These libraries came from three rounds of nested multiplex PCR. Rounds one and two of PCR, each of about 10 cycles, were primed with TRBV1-TRBV30 forward primers and a C-beta reverse primer. TCRdb recomputed calls from the multiplex PCR reads with MiXCR, one row per CDR3 protein. The table lists 50,000 to 70,000 distinct CDR3 sequences, less than 75% of them singletons.

The genes are TRBV6-2 or TRBV6-3 and TRBJ2-7; 9 positions agree with TRBD1. The sequence was collected from a man in his forties with primary liver carcinoma and hepatitis B virus infection. Sequenced sample: liver tumor tissue from sampling region 2. The subset was: tumor region T2, inferior pole. The CDR3 DNA reads as TGTGCCAGTAGCCTCCGGGACAGGGTCCACGAGCAGTACTTC. Its protein product is CASSLRDRVHEQYF.